A selection of T cell receptor beta chains follows, all from one sample in a study of blood T cell repertoires in COVID-19. Repertoires were generated with immunoSEQ multiplex PCR, while TCRdb's copy carries only in-frame clones and drops some. The table has approximately 180,000 clones, roughly 81% seen once; the top ten hold less than 15%. The sample taken for sequencing was peripheral blood. These receptors all stem from a woman older than 75 with COVID-19, enrolled during active disease. CDR3s include the opening cysteine and the closing phenylalanine or tryptophan. A D gene is named only where the DNA matches it firmly. The size of a clone is reported for some rows only, either as once, few or many, or as a class for expanded clones.

>TRBV28|-|TRBJ2-7|TRBD2
CASSLGASGRTYEQYF
TGTGCCAGCAGTCTAGGGGCTAGCGGGAGGACCTACGAGCAGTACTTC
>TRBV5-1|-|TRBJ2-1|TRBD2
CASSARAGTSGSNEQFF
TGCGCCAGCAGCGCGAGAGCGGGGACTAGCGGGAGCAATGAGCAGTTCTTC
>TRBV7-2|-|TRBJ1-1|-
CASSLGAGTSVTFF
TGTGCCAGCAGCTTAGGGGCAGGGACTTCCGTAACTTTCTTT
>TRBV7-8|-|TRBJ2-1|-
CASSLGHSPNNEQFF
TGTGCCAGCAGCTTAGGACATTCTCCCAATAATGAGCAGTTCTTC
>TRBV7-8|few|TRBJ2-7|-
CASSLGAGAVIEQYF
TGTGCCAGCAGCTTAGGGGCAGGGGCCGTTATAGAGCAGTACTTC
>TRBV19|-|TRBJ2-7|-
CASSIVVGGYEQYF
TGTGCCAGTAGTATAGTCGTCGGGGGCTACGAGCAGTACTTC
>TRBV7-9|-|TRBJ1-1|-
CASSLFGEGRKTEAFF
TGTGCCAGCAGCTTATTCGGGGAGGGAAGGAAGACTGAAGCTTTCTTT
>TRBV27|-|TRBJ1-6|-
CASSQGLYSPLHF
TGTGCCAGCAGTCAGGGGCTGTATTCACCCCTCCACTTT
>TRBV9|-|TRBJ1-4|-
CASSLSGVDEKLFF
TGTGCCAGCAGCCTTTCAGGGGTGGATGAAAAACTGTTTTTT
>TRBV15|-|TRBJ2-1|TRBD2
CATSRGTAGGLYNEQFF
TGTGCCACCAGCAGAGGGACGGCGGGAGGGCTCTACAATGAGCAGTTCTTC
>TRBV19|-|TRBJ2-1|-
CASSIESPGVQFF
TGTGCCAGTAGTATAGAGTCGCCAGGGGTGCAGTTCTTC
>TRBV5-6|-|TRBJ2-5|TRBD2
CASSLATSGGETQYF
TGTGCCAGCAGCTTGGCTACTAGCGGGGGAGAGACCCAGTACTTC
>TRBV9|-|TRBJ1-4|-
CASSVSGHNNEKLFF
TGTGCCAGCAGCGTTAGCGGGCACAATAATGAAAAACTGTTTTTT
>TRBV6-1|once|TRBJ2-7|TRBD1
CASSEPPGQATSYEQYF
TGTGCCAGCAGTGAACCCCCGGGACAGGCCACCTCCTACGAGCAGTACTTC
>TRBV5-5|-|TRBJ2-2|TRBD2
CASSPSGRDGTGELFF
TGTGCCAGCAGTCCTAGCGGGAGGGACGGCACCGGGGAGCTGTTTTTT
>TRBV21-1|-|TRBJ1-6|-
CASTPLRGLSTSNSPLHF
TGTGCCAGCACCCCACTCCGTGGTTTGTCAACTAGCAATTCACCCCTCCACTTT